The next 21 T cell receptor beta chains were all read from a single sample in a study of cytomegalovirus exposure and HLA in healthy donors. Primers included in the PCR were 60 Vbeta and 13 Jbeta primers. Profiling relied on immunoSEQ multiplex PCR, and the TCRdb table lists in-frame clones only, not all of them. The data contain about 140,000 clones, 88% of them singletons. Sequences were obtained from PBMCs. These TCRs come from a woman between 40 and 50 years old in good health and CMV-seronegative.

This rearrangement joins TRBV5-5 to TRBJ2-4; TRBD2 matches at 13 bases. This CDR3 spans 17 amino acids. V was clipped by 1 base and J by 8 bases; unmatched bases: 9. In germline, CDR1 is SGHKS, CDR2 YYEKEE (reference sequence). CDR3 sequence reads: CASSLTSGRAEGDIQYF. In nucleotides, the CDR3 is TGTGCCAGCAGCTTGACTAGCGGGAGGGCGGAGGGAGACATTCAGTACTTC.

DNA for the CDR3: TGTGCCAGCAGTGCTGGACAGGGGGCTTATGGCTACACCTTC. Its translation: CASSAGQGAYGYTF. The genes are TRBV6-1 and TRBJ1-2, with 11 bases lining up with TRBD1. CDR3 length equals 14 residues. V was clipped by 4 bases and J by 5 bases; unmatched bases: 3. Germline CDR1 and CDR2: MNHNS and SASEGT.

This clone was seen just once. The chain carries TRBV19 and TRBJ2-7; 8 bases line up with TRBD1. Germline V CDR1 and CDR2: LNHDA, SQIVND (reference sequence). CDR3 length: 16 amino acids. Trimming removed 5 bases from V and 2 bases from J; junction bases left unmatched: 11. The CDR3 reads CASSLTGGSPTYEQYF. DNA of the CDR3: TGTGCCAGTAGTTTAACAGGGGGTAGCCCTACCTACGAGCAGTACTTC.

The CDR3 region is CASRVNPRGLAVNNEQFF. CDR3 nucleotides: TGTGCAAGTCGCGTTAATCCCAGGGGACTAGCGGTTAACAATGAGCAGTTCTTC. The rearrangement joins TRBV12-2 to TRBJ2-1; TRBD2 reflects the table's D call only, with no check against the DNA. TRBV12-2 is a known pseudogene. The CDR3 extends over 18 amino acids.

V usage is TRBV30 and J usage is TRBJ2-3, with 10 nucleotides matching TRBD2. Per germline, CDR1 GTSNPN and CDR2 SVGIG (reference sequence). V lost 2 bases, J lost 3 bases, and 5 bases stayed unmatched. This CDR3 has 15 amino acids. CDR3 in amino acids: CAWSRAGGPTDTQYF. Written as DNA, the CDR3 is TGTGCCTGGAGTCGAGCGGGAGGGCCAACAGATACGCAGTATTTT.

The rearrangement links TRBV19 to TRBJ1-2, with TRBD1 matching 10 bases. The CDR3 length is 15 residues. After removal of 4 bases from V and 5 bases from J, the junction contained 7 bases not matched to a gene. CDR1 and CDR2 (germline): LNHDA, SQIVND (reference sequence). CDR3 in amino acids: CASSKDGQGEYGYTF. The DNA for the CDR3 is TGTGCCAGTAGTAAGGACGGACAGGGGGAATATGGCTACACCTTC. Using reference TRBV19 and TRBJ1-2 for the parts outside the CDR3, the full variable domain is DGGITQSPKYLFRKEGQNVTLSCEQNLNHDAMYWYRQDPGQGLRLIYYSQIVNDFQKGDIAEGYSVSREKKESFPLTVTSAQKNPTAFYLCASSKDGQGEYGYTFGSGTRLTVV.

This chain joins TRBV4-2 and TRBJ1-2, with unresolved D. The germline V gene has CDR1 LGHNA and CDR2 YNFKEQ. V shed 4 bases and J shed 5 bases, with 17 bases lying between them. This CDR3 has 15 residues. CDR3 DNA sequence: TGTGCCAGCAGCCCGAGGGCCGGATATCAATATGGCTACACCTTC. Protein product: CASSPRAGYQYGYTF.

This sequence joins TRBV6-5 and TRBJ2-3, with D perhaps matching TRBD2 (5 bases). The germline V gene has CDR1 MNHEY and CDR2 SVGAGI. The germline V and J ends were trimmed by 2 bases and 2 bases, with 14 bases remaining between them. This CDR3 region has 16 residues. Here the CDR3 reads CASSYSGGGPTDTQYF. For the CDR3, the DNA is TGTGCCAGCAGTTACAGTGGAGGAGGACCCACAGATACGCAGTATTTT.

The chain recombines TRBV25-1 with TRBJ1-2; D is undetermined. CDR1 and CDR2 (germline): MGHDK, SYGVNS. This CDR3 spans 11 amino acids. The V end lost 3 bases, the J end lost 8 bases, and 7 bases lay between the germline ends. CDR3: CASSDQRGYTF. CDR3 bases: TGTGCCAGCAGTGATCAGCGCGGCTACACCTTC.

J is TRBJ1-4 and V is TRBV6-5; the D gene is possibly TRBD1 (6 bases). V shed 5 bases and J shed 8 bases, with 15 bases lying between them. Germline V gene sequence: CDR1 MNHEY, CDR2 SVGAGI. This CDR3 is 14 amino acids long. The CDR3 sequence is CASSRDNFGEKLFF. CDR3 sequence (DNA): TGTGCCAGCAGTCGGGACAACTTCGGGGAAAAACTGTTTTTT.

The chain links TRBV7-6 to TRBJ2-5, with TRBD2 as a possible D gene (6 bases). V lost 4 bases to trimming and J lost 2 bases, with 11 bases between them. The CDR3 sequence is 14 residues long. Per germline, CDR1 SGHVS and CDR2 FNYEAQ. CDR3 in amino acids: CASSYGGMQETQYF. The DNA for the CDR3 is TGTGCCAGCAGCTACGGCGGGATGCAAGAGACCCAGTACTTC.

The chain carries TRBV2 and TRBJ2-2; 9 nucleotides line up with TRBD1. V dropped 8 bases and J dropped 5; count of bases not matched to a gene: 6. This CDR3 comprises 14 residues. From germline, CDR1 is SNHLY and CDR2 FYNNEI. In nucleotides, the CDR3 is TGTGCCAGCGCGGGACAGGGTACGACCGGGGAGCTGTTTTTT. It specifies CASAGQGTTGELFF.

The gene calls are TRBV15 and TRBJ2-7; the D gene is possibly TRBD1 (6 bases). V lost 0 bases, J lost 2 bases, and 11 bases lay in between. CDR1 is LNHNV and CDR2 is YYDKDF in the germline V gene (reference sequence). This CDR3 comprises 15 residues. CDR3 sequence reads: CATSRELQGPYEQYF. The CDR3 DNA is TGTGCCACCAGCAGAGAATTACAGGGCCCCTACGAGCAGTACTTC.

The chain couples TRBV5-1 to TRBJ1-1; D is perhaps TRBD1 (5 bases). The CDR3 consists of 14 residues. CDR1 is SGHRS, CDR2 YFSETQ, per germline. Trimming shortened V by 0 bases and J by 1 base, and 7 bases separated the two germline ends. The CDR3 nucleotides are TGCGCCAGCAGCTTGGGGGGCAGGAACACTGAAGCTTTCTTT. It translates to CASSLGGRNTEAFF.

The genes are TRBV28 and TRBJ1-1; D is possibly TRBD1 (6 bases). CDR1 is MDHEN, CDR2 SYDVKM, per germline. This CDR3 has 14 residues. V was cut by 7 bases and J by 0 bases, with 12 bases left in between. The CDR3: CASTPGGLNTEAFF. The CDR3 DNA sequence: TGTGCCAGCACTCCGGGGGGGCTGAACACTGAAGCTTTCTTT.

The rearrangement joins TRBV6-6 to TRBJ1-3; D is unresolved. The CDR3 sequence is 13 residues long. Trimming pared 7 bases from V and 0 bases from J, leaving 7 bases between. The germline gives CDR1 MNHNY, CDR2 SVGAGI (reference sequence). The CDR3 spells CASTGYSGNTIYF. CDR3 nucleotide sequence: TGTGCCAGCACCGGTTACTCTGGAAACACCATATATTTT.

The CDR3 reads CASSWRSGGSTDTQYF. DNA for the CDR3: TGTGCCAGCAGTTGGAGGAGCGGGGGTAGCACAGATACGCAGTATTTT. The chain links TRBV6-5 to TRBJ2-3; 8 nucleotides align to TRBD2. The CDR3 is 16 residues long. V lost 4 bases, J lost 0 bases, and 6 bases stayed unmatched. Germline CDR1 is MNHEY and CDR2 is SVGAGI.

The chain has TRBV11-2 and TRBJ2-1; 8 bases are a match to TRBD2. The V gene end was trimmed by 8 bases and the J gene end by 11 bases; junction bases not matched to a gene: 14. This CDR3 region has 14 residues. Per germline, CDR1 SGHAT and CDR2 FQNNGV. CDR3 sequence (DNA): TGTGCCAGCTCCCAGTTTAGCGGGGACTCGCAGCAGTTCTTC. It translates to CASSQFSGDSQQFF.

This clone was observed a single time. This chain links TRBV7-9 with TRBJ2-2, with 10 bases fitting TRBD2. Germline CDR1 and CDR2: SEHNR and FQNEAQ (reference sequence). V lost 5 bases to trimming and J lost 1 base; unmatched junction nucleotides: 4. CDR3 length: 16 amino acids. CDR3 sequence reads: CASSRGLAENTGELFF. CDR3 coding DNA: TGTGCCAGCAGCCGTGGACTAGCGGAGAACACCGGGGAGCTGTTTTTT.

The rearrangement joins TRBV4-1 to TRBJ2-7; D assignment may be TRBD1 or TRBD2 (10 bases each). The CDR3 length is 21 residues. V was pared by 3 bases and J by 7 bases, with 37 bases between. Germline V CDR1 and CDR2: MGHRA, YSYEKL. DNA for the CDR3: TGCGCCAGCAGCCAGGTCGGACAGGGGGGACTACTAGCGGGGCCTTATCGGGAGCAGTACTTC. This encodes CASSQVGQGGLLAGPYREQYF.

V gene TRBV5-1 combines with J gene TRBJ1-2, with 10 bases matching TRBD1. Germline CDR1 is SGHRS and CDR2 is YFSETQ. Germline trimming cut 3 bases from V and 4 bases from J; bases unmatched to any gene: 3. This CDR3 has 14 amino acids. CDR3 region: CASSSDRGVYGYTF. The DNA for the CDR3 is TGCGCCAGCAGCTCGGACAGGGGGGTCTATGGCTACACCTTC. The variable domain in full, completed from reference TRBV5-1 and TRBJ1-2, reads KAGVTQTPRYLIKTRGQQVTLSCSPISGHRSVSWYQQTPGQGLQFLFEYFSETQRNKGNFPGRFSGRQFSNSRSEMNVSTLELGDSALYLCASSSDRGVYGYTFGSGTRLTVV.